The TCR beta chain under discussion was sequenced for a study of T cells in Graves' hyperthyroidism and ophthalmopathy. On the study more broadly: Peripheral blood was taken when the disease was first diagnosed, before any treatment began.

At least 3 on the Clinical Activity Score was recorded for ophthalmopathy patients, who also had NOSPECS grade at least 4 and duration under 3 months. Each 10 ml fresh peripheral blood draw supplied the PBMCs. The length of the CDR3 is 16 residues. Germline CDR1 is SGHTA and CDR2 is FQGNSA. V was trimmed by 7 bases and J by 6 bases, leaving 21 bases between them. Ten or more counts support this clonotype. Researchers took RNA transcripts and amplified the TCR beta CDR3 regions from them. A first-round RT-PCR of the TCR CDR3 used the HTBI primer set. TCRdb reprocessed the multiplex PCR reads with MiXCR, giving one entry per CDR3 protein. The sample holds approximately 570,000 distinct CDR3 sequences, 15% to 20% seen once.

Sequenced: blood. The J gene is TRBJ2-2, the V gene TRBV7-2; tentatively, D is TRBD1 or TRBD2 (5 bases each). The TCR sequence derives from a man aged 35-49 years with Graves' ophthalmopathy. The CDR3 DNA reads as TGTGCCAGCAACAGCCTGGGGGAGTCTGTCCCCGGGGAGCTGTTTTTT. Translated, it gives CASNSLGESVPGELFF.